This T cell receptor (beta chain) was recorded in a study of blood T cells in healthy people across ages. As for the study in general: Per two T cells, about one barcoded beta molecule was captured through template switching.

This CDR3 region has 17 residues. Germline CDR1 is MGHRA and CDR2 is YSYEKL. Trimming took 4 bases from V and 2 from J, leaving 18 bases between them. Remarks on this clonotype: What it recognizes is unknown.

A second 7 to 11 cycle PCR used barcoded and J-beta primers. TCRdb passed the 5' RACE reads through MiXCR, listing each CDR3 protein once. Of under 2,000,000 distinct CDR3 sequences in the sample, roughly 52% are singletons; the top ten hold 2.1%. There were at least 6 micrograms of total RNA extracted from every sample. Whole-study results and caveats: Expanded clonotype shifts may have been confounded, as the donors had an unknown CMV status.

The sequenced sample consisted of blood. This TCR was recovered from a woman in her thirties or forties in good health. The J gene is TRBJ2-4, the V gene TRBV4-1, with D possibly TRBD2 on 6 matching bases. CDR3 in DNA: TGCGCCAGCAGCCGCTTGGGACTCCCGAAGTCCAAAAACATTCAGTACTTC. It translates to CASSRLGLPKSKNIQYF.